These 8 T cell receptor beta chains were sequenced from one sample in a study of T cells in Graves' hyperthyroidism and ophthalmopathy. What was amplified from RNA transcripts were TCR beta CDR3 regions. A set of HTBI primers served as the primers for a first-round RT-PCR of the TCR CDR3. TCRdb itself ran the multiplex PCR reads through MiXCR, one entry per CDR3 protein. The table shows fewer than 650,000 distinct CDR3 sequences, with over 35% occurring only once. The sequencing sample was made of peripheral blood or thyroid tissue (not recorded which). These receptors were taken from an adult woman with Graves' disease, either hyperthyroidism or ophthalmopathy (not recorded which).

This clonotype was counted between two and nine times. V is TRBV9 and J is TRBJ2-7; either TRBD1 or TRBD2 may fit D (5 bases each). The CDR3 contains 14 residues. Trimming took 0 bases from V and 3 from J, leaving 10 bases between them. Looked up from germline, CDR1 is SGDLS and CDR2 is YYNGEE. This CDR3 reads CASSVDLGDYEQYF. Here the CDR3 DNA reads TGTGCCAGCAGCGTAGATTTGGGGGACTACGAGCAGTACTTC.

This clonotype was seen many times. The rearrangement joins TRBV4-2 to TRBJ2-7; 7 nucleotides align to TRBD2. CDR1 LGHNA and CDR2 YNFKEQ come from the germline V gene. The CDR3 loop spans 15 amino acids. Losses at the gene ends were 3 bases for V and 3 bases for J; bases not matched to a gene: 8. The CDR3 region is CASSHGRASGYEQYF. The CDR3 DNA reads as TGTGCCAGCAGCCACGGTCGGGCTAGCGGCTACGAGCAGTACTTC.

There are many counts of this clonotype. This chain connects TRBV29-1 to TRBJ2-5, with a weak D call TRBD1 (5 bases). This CDR3 has 12 amino acids. Trimming removed 5 bases from V and 4 bases from J, with 11 bases in between. Germline CDR1 and CDR2: SQVTM and ANQGSEA. The CDR3: CSVSRDRETQYF. In nucleotides, the CDR3 is TGCAGCGTTTCTAGAGACAGAGAGACCCAGTACTTC.

This clonotype was observed many times. J is TRBJ1-3 and V is TRBV5-1; TRBD1 matches 8 bases. This CDR3 region has 11 residues. V was clipped by 3 bases and J by 14 bases; unmatched bases: 4. CDR1 and CDR2 (germline): SGHRS, YFSETQ. DNA for the CDR3: TGCGCCAGCAGCTCAGGGGGCAGGCTATATTTT. It specifies CASSSGGRLYF. Together with reference TRBV5-1 and TRBJ1-3, the CDR3 gives the full variable domain: KAGVTQTPRYLIKTRGQQVTLSCSPISGHRSVSWYQQTPGQGLQFLFEYFSETQRNKGNFPGRFSGRQFSNSRSEMNVSTLELGDSALYLCASSSGGRLYFGEGSWLTVV.

This rearrangement joins TRBV10-3 to TRBJ1-1; 8 bases map to TRBD1. The V gene's germline CDR1 is ENHRY and CDR2 SYGVKD. This CDR3 has 13 residues. V was pared by 10 bases and J by 4 bases, with 8 bases of the junction left unmatched. DNA of the CDR3: TGTGCCACCAAAAGACAGGGGTCCACTGAAGCTTTCTTT. Protein: CATKRQGSTEAFF.

CDR3 in amino acids: CSATTGGGNQPQHF. CDR3 nucleotides: TGCAGTGCCACGACAGGGGGAGGGAATCAGCCCCAGCATTTT. The chain couples TRBV20-1 to TRBJ1-5; 9 positions match TRBD1. The germline gives CDR1 DFQATT, CDR2 SNEGSKA (reference sequence). CDR3 length equals 14 residues. The V gene end was trimmed by 6 bases and the J gene end by 4 bases; junction bases not matched to a gene: 7.

This clonotype appeared a few times. The CDR3 bases are TGTGCCAGCAGGTCCGTGGCCGAAGGGTTCGAGCAGTACTTC. It yields the protein CASRSVAEGFEQYF. The chain recombines TRBV7-2 with TRBJ2-7, with D hard to call. Germline assignment: CDR1 SGHTA and CDR2 FQGNSA. V was pared by 6 bases and J by 6 bases, with 18 bases between. CDR3 length: 14 amino acids.

This chain joins TRBV29-1 and TRBJ2-7; 12 bases are a match to TRBD1. Trimming took 8 bases from V and 2 from J; bases not matched to a gene: 4. Germline values: CDR1 SQVTM, CDR2 ANQGSEA. This CDR3 region has 13 residues. As DNA, the CDR3 is TGCAGCCGAGGGACAGGGGGCACCTACGAGCAGTACTTC. This encodes CSRGTGGTYEQYF.